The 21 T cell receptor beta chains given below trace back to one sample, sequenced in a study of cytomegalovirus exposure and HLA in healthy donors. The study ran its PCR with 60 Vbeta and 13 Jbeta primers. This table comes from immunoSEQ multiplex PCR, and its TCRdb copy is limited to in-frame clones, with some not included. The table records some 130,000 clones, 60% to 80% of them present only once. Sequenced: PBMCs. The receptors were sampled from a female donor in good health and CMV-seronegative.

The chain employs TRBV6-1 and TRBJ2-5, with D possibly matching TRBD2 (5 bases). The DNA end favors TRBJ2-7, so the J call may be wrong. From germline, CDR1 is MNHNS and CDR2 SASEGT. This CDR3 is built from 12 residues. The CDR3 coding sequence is TGTGCCAGCAGTGAAAGCGGAGACGAGCAGTACTTC. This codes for CASSESGDEQYF.

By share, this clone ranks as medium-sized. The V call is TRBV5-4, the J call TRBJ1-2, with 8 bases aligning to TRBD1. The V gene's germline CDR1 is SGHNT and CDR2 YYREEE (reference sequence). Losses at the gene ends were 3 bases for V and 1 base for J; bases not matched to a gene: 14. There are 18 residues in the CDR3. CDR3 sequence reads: CASSSPRLDRDLNYGYTF. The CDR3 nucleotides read TGTGCCAGCAGCTCTCCCCGCCTGGACAGGGACCTTAACTATGGCTACACCTTC.

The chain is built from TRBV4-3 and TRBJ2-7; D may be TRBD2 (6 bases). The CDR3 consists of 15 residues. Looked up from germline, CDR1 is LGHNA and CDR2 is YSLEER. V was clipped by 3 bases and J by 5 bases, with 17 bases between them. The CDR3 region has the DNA TGCGCCAGCAGCCACAAGGGAGGTAGGGGCGACGAGCAGTACTTC. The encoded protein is CASSHKGGRGDEQYF.

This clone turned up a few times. The CDR3 DNA reads as TGCGCCAGCAGCCCGTCGAGGGATGCGATGCAGTACTTC. This sequence encodes CASSPSRDAMQYF. This chain connects TRBV5-1 to TRBJ2-7, with D possibly TRBD2 on 5 matching bases. V was trimmed by 4 bases and J by 9 bases, leaving 17 bases between them. In germline, CDR1 is SGHRS, CDR2 YFSETQ. CDR3 length equals 13 residues.

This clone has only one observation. In nucleotides, the CDR3 is TGTGCCAGCAGCTTTAGCCGAGGCGGTCAGCCCCAGCATTTT. Amino acids: CASSFSRGGQPQHF. The V call is TRBV7-2, the J call TRBJ1-5; no definite D call. Trimming stripped 3 bases from V and 6 bases from J, with 12 bases between. This CDR3 has 14 amino acids. The germline V gene encodes CDR1 SGHTA and CDR2 FQGNSA. Variable domain in full (rest from reference TRBV7-2 and TRBJ1-5): GAGVSQSPSNKVTEKGKDVELRCDPISGHTALYWYRQSLGQGLEFLIYFQGNSAPDKSGLPSDRFSAERTGGSVSTLTIQRTQQEDSAVYLCASSFSRGGQPQHFGDGTRLSIL.

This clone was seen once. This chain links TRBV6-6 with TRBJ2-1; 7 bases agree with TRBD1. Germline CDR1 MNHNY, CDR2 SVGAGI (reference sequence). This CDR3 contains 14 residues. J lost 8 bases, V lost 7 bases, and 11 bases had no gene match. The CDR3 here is CASNPRQGSDEQFF. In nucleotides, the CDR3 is TGTGCCAGCAACCCCCGACAGGGTTCGGATGAGCAGTTCTTC.

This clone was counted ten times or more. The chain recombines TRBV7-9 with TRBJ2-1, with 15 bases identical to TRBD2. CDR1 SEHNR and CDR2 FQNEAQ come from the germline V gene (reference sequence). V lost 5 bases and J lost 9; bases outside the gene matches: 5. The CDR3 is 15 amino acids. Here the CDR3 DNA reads TGTGCCAGCAGCCCCAGGACTAGCGGGAGGGGTGAGCAGTTCTTC. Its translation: CASSPRTSGRGEQFF.

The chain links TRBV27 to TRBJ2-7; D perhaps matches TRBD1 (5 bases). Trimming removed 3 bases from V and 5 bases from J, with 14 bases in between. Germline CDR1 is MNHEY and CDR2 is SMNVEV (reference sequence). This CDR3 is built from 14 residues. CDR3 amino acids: CASSLMAGKHEQYF. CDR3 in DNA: TGTGCCAGCAGTTTGATGGCAGGGAAGCACGAGCAGTACTTC.

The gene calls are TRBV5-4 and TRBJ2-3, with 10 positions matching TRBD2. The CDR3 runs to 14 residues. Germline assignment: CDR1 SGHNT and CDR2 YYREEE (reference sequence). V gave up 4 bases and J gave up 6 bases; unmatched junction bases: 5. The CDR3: CASSPGTSVDTQYF. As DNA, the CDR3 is TGTGCCAGCAGCCCGGGGACTAGCGTGGATACGCAGTATTTT.

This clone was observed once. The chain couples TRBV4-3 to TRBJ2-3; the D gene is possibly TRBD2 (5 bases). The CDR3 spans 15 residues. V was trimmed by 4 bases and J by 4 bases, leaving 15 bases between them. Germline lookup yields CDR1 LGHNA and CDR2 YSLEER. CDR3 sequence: CASSRLPAEADTQYF. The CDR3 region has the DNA TGCGCCAGCAGCCGACTACCGGCAGAGGCAGATACGCAGTATTTT.

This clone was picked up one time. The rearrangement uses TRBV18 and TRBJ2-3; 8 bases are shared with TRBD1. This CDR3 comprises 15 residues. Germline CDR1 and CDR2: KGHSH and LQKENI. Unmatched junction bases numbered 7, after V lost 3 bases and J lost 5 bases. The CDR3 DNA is TGTGCCAGCTCACCCAGTCAGGGGGCTGAAGATACGCAGTATTTT. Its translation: CASSPSQGAEDTQYF.

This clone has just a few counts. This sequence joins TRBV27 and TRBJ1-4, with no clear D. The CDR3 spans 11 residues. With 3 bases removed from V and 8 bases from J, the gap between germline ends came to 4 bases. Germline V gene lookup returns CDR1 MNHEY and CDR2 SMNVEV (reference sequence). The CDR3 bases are TGTGCCAGCAGTTTTGGCGAAAAACTGTTTTTT. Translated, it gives CASSFGEKLFF.

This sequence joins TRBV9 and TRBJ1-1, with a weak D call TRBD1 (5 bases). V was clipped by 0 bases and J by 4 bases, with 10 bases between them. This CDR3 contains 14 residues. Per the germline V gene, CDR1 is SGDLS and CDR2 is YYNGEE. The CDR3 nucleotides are TGTGCCAGCAGCGTAGAGGGGTATGGCACTGAAGCTTTCTTT. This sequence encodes CASSVEGYGTEAFF.

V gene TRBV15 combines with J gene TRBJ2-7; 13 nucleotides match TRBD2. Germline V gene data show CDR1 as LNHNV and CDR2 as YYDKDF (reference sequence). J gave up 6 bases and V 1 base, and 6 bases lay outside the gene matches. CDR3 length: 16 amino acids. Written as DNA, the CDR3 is TGTGCCACCAGCAGAGTAGGACTAGCGGGAGATCTCGAGCAGTACTTC. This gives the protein CATSRVGLAGDLEQYF.

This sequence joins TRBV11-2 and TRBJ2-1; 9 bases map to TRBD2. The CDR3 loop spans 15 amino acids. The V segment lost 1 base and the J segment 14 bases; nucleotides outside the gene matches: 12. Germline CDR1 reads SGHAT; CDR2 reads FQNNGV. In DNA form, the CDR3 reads TGTGCCAGCAGCTTAGGTTCGCTAGCGGGATTGTCCGAGTTCTTC. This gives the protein CASSLGSLAGLSEFF. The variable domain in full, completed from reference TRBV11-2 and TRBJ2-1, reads EAGVAQSPRYKIIEKRQSVAFWCNPISGHATLYWYQQILGQGPKLLIQFQNNGVVDDSQLPKDRFSAERLKGVDSTLKIQPAKLEDSAVYLCASSLGSLAGLSEFFGPGTRLTVL.

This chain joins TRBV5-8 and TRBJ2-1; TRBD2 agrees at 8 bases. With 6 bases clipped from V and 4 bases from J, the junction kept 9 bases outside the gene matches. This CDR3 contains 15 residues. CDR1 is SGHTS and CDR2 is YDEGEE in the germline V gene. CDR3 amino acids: CASILLAVSYNEQFF. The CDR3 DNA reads TGTGCCAGCATCTTACTAGCGGTTTCGTACAATGAGCAGTTCTTC.

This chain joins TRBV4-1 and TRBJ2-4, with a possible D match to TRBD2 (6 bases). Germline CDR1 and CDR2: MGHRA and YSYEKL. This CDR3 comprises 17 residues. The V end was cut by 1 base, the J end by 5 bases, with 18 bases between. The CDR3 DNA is TGCGCCAGCAGCCAAGGGGGTGGGACTCGGCGGGAAAACATTCAGTACTTC. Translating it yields CASSQGGGTRRENIQYF.

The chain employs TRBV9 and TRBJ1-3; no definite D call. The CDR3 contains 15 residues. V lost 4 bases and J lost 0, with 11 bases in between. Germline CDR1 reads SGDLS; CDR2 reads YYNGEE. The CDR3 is CASSPQGSSGNTIYF. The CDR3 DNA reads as TGTGCCAGCAGCCCCCAAGGGAGCTCTGGAAACACCATATATTTT.

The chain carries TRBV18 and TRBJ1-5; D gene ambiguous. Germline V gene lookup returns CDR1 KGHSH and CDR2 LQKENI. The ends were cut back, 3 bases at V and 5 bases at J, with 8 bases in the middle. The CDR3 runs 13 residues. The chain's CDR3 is CASSPGRDQPQHF. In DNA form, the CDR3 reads TGTGCCAGCTCACCGGGCCGTGATCAGCCCCAGCATTTT.

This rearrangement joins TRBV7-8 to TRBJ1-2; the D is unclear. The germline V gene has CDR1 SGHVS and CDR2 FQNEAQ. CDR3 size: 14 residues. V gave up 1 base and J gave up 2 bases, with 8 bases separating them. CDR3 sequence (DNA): TGTGCCAGCAGCTTAGGGGCAGTCAACTATGGCTACACCTTC. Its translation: CASSLGAVNYGYTF. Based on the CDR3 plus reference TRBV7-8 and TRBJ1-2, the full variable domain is GAGVSQSPRYKVAKRGQDVALRCDPISGHVSLFWYQQALGQGPEFLTYFQNEAQLDKSGLPSDRFFAERPEGSVSTLKIQRTQQEDSAVYLCASSLGAVNYGYTFGSGTRLTVV.

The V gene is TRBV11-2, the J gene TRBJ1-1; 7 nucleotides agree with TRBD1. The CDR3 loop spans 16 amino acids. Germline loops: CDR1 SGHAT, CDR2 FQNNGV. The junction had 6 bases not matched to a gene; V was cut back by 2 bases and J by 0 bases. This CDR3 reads CASSLPQGTLNTEAFF. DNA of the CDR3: TGTGCCAGCAGCTTACCACAGGGGACCCTGAACACTGAAGCTTTCTTT.